The clone carrying this TCR beta chain was observed a handful of times. Its cognate antigen is unknown. This entry comes from a study of beta chain features in type 1 diabetes. Sort purity for all populations was recorded as exceeding 98%. Study-wide results and caveats: Insertions at VDJ junctions were less frequent in type 1 diabetes patients. These patients also deleted more nucleotides at the same junctions. Among patients, naive, central memory and Treg TCRB repertoires appeared more similar than among healthy donors. HLA effects on TCRB rearrangement stayed unresolved here.

V was shortened by 0 bases and J by 1 base, with 13 bases between the two germline ends. The CDR3 is made up of 16 amino acids. Germline V lookup: CDR1 SGDLS, CDR2 YYNGEE. Sequenced material consisted of expressed TCRB transcripts (all of the isolated RNA was reverse transcribed). Method: immunoSEQ multiplex PCR; TCRdb's copy keeps in-frame clones and lacks some. The sample has some 150,000 clones; under 60% are singletons. The chain uses TRBV9 and TRBJ2-5, with TRBD1 as a possible D gene (5 bases). The clonotype comes from a man younger than 30 in good health. What was sequenced was Tregs from blood. CDR3 coding DNA: TGTGCCAGCAGCGTAGCCCCCATGACAGCCCAAGAGACCCAGTACTTC. This encodes CASSVAPMTAQETQYF.